The TCR beta chain under discussion was sequenced for a study of T-cell memory formation after mild COVID-19. TCRdb fed the 5' RACE reads into MiXCR, producing one record per CDR3 protein. The profile covers more than 250,000 distinct CDR3 sequences, with under 20% appearing a single time and 23% taken by the ten largest. J lost 4 bases, V lost 4 bases, and 10 bases had no gene match. This CDR3 contains 17 residues. Germline loops: CDR1 SGHRS, CDR2 YFSETQ. This clonotype was obtained from a man between 18 and 35 years old who had mild COVID-19 (a few samples of this study predate the infection). Cell type and time point are not known. The sample was PBMCs or a T cell subset sorted from them (not recorded which). The chain couples TRBV5-1 to TRBJ2-3, with 12 bases that match TRBD2. The CDR3 DNA follows: TGCGCCAGCAGCCCGCCGACTAGCGGGGGACGGGCAGATACGCAGTATTTT. It is translated as CASSPPTSGGRADTQYF.